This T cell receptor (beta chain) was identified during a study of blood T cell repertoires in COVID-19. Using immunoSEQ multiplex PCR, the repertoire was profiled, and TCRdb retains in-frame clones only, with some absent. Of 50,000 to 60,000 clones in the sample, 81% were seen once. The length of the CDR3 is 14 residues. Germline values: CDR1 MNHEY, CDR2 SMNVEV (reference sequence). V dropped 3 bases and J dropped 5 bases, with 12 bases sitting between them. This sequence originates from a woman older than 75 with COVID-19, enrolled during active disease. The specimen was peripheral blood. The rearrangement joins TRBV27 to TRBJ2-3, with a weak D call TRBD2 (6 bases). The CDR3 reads CASSLGTSLDTQYF. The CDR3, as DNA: TGTGCCAGCAGTTTGGGGACTTCCTTAGATACGCAGTATTTT.